One sample yielded the 23 T cell receptor beta chains listed below, sequenced in a study of blood T cell repertoires in COVID-19. Profiled with immunoSEQ multiplex PCR; TCRdb holds only in-frame clones, not every one. The sample records around 130,000 clones, roughly 84% being singletons. Sequenced input: peripheral blood. Source of these receptors: a man aged 55 to 70 with acute or convalescent COVID-19.

The table lists this clone with a count of one. The CDR3 loop is CASSLLPSGSDNEQFF. The CDR3 DNA sequence: TGTGCCAGCAGCTTATTGCCTAGCGGGAGCGACAATGAGCAGTTCTTC. V is TRBV11-2 and J is TRBJ2-1; 10 nucleotides match TRBD2. V was clipped by 2 bases and J by 5 bases; unmatched bases: 6. This CDR3 is built from 16 residues. Germline loops: CDR1 SGHAT, CDR2 FQNNGV.

The chain recombines TRBV14 with TRBJ2-5, with D maybe TRBD2 (7 bases). V was shortened by 5 bases and J by 5 bases, with 12 bases between the two germline ends. This CDR3 contains 13 residues. The germline CDR1 and CDR2 sequences are SGHDN and FVKESK. CDR3 protein: CASSRGGEETQYF. Written as DNA, the CDR3 is TGTGCCAGCAGCAGGGGGGGAGAGGAGACCCAGTACTTC.

The chain has TRBV24-1 and TRBJ2-3; D remains unclear. Trimming shortened V by 4 bases and J by 0 bases, and 10 bases separated the two germline ends. This CDR3 has 15 residues. Per germline, CDR1 KGHDR and CDR2 SFDVKD. The CDR3 DNA follows: TGTGCCACCAGTGAGCACCTAGGAAGCACAGATACGCAGTATTTT. It encodes CATSEHLGSTDTQYF.

The genes are TRBV5-4 and TRBJ2-7; D is unresolved. Trimming pared 2 bases from V and 0 bases from J, leaving 9 bases between. This CDR3 spans 14 amino acids. Germline values: CDR1 SGHNT, CDR2 YYREEE (reference sequence). The DNA for the CDR3 is TGTGCCAGCAGCTTTGAGCGTTCCTCCTACGAGCAGTACTTC. Its translation: CASSFERSSYEQYF.

The chain couples TRBV30 to TRBJ1-6, with 9 bases fitting TRBD1. CDR1 is GTSNPN and CDR2 is SVGIG in the germline V gene (reference sequence). Trimming removed 5 bases from V and 8 bases from J; junction bases left unmatched: 10. The CDR3 has 15 residues. The CDR3, as DNA: TGTGCCTGGGAGACCGAGGGACAGGGATATTCACCCCTCCACTTT. This gives the protein CAWETEGQGYSPLHF.

The chain recombines TRBV28 with TRBJ1-1; possibly TRBD1 for D (5 bases). CDR1 and CDR2 (germline): MDHEN, SYDVKM. The CDR3 runs 13 residues. V was clipped by 8 bases and J by 3 bases, with 13 bases between them. CDR3 region: CASVPGGDTEAFF. The CDR3 DNA sequence: TGTGCCAGCGTACCCGGGGGGGACACTGAAGCTTTCTTT.

The genes are TRBV7-2 and TRBJ2-7; TRBD2 aligns across 8 bases. Germline V gene sequence: CDR1 SGHTA, CDR2 FQGNSA. The V and J ends lost 1 base and 2 bases, in that order; junction bases with no gene match: 4. The length of the CDR3 is 15 residues. The CDR3 coding sequence is TGTGCCAGCAGCTTAGGAGCGGGAGACGCCTACGAGCAGTACTTC. This gives the protein CASSLGAGDAYEQYF.

This sequence joins TRBV19 and TRBJ1-5, with TRBD1 identical over 7 bases. Germline V gene lookup returns CDR1 LNHDA and CDR2 SQIVND (reference sequence). V was pared by 0 bases and J by 5 bases, with 10 bases of the junction left unmatched. CDR3 length: 17 residues. In DNA form, the CDR3 reads TGTGCCAGTAGTATAGATTTACAGGGGAGAGGCGATCAGCCCCAGCATTTT. It is translated as CASSIDLQGRGDQPQHF.

The rearrangement links TRBV19 to TRBJ1-4; 8 nucleotides line up with TRBD1. The CDR3 is 19 amino acids. V dropped 1 base and J dropped 5; count of bases not matched to a gene: 15. CDR1 and CDR2 (germline): LNHDA, SQIVND (reference sequence). The CDR3 coding sequence is TGTGCCAGTAGTATAGTTTCCAGGGGGCTGACCTTAACGAATGAAAAACTGTTTTTT. Its translation is CASSIVSRGLTLTNEKLFF.

This clone was recorded only once. The chain carries TRBV7-9 and TRBJ1-5, with 8 bases matching TRBD1. The CDR3 has 14 amino acids. The germline V gene has CDR1 SEHNR and CDR2 FQNEAQ (reference sequence). J lost 6 bases, V lost 5 bases, and 6 bases had no gene match. The CDR3 protein is CASSPQGAAQPQHF. In DNA, the CDR3 is TGTGCCAGCAGCCCTCAGGGGGCGGCTCAGCCCCAGCATTTT.

The V and J genes are TRBV18 and TRBJ1-1; no reliable D call. Germline V gene lookup returns CDR1 KGHSH and CDR2 LQKENI. Trimming stripped 1 base from V and 5 bases from J, with 14 bases between. The CDR3 loop spans 15 amino acids. The CDR3 bases are TGTGCCAGCTCACCACGCAAGGAGGCTGGAACTGAAGCTTTCTTT. Translated, it gives CASSPRKEAGTEAFF.

The rearrangement links TRBV2 to TRBJ2-3; 11 bases map to TRBD2. The CDR3 runs to 14 residues. CDR1 SNHLY and CDR2 FYNNEI come from the germline V gene. The V gene end was trimmed by 4 bases and the J gene end by 4 bases; junction bases not matched to a gene: 1. CDR3 in DNA: TGTGCCAGCAGTGTGGGACTAGCGGCAGATACGCAGTATTTT. This encodes CASSVGLAADTQYF.

The chain combines TRBV19 with TRBJ1-1; D unresolved. Trimming pared 7 bases from V and 1 base from J, leaving 10 bases between. The CDR3 length is 13 residues. CDR1 and CDR2 (germline): LNHDA, SQIVND (reference sequence). The CDR3 DNA sequence: TGTGCCAGTACGGTGGCAGGGAACACTGAAGCTTTCTTT. As protein: CASTVAGNTEAFF.

The CDR3 coding sequence is TGTGCCAGCCAGGTTCCGAACACTGAAGCTTTCTTT. It encodes CASQVPNTEAFF. This sequence joins TRBV28 and TRBJ1-1; D not resolved. CDR1 is MDHEN, CDR2 SYDVKM, per germline. Trimming took 8 bases from V and 1 from J, leaving 8 bases between them. The CDR3 contains 12 residues. The complete variable domain, with remaining parts taken from reference TRBV28 and TRBJ1-1, reads DVKVTQSSRYLVKRTGEKVFLECVQDMDHENMFWYRQDPGLGLRLIYFSYDVKMKEKGDIPEGYSVSREKKERFSLILESASTNQTSMYLCASQVPNTEAFFGQGTRLTVV.

The rearrangement joins TRBV2 to TRBJ1-1; TRBD1 matches 7 bases. Looked up from germline, CDR1 is SNHLY and CDR2 is FYNNEI. Germline trimming cut 6 bases from V and 3 bases from J; bases unmatched to any gene: 4. This CDR3 has 13 residues. Written as DNA, the CDR3 is TGTGCCAGCAGAACTGACAGGGACACTGAAGCTTTCTTT. Translation: CASRTDRDTEAFF.

V and J are TRBV27 and TRBJ2-5, with 12 positions matching TRBD2. The CDR3 runs 18 residues. V lost 2 bases to trimming and J lost 5 bases; unmatched junction nucleotides: 12. Per the germline V gene, CDR1 is MNHEY and CDR2 is SMNVEV (reference sequence). This chain's CDR3 is CASSLRRTSGAAGETQYF. The CDR3 nucleotides read TGTGCCAGCAGTTTAAGGCGGACTAGCGGGGCAGCAGGGGAGACCCAGTACTTC.

The chain carries TRBV15 and TRBJ1-5; D is undetermined. V lost 2 bases and J lost 5, with 4 bases in between. This CDR3 is 12 amino acids long. Germline CDR1 LNHNV, CDR2 YYDKDF (reference sequence). For the CDR3, the DNA is TGTGCCACCAGCAGATCGGATCAGCCCCAGCATTTT. Its translation: CATSRSDQPQHF.

The rearrangement joins TRBV6-6 to TRBJ1-4, with unresolved D. This CDR3 comprises 12 residues. The V gene lost 5 bases and the J gene lost 10 bases, with 11 bases spanning the gap. Germline V gene lookup returns CDR1 MNHNY and CDR2 SVGAGI (reference sequence). DNA for the CDR3: TGTGCCAGCAGTCTACTAGCTGGAAAACTGTTTTTT. This sequence encodes CASSLLAGKLFF.

This rearrangement joins TRBV5-1 to TRBJ2-3; D is perhaps TRBD2 (6 bases). The CDR3 length is 15 residues. Germline V gene lookup returns CDR1 SGHRS and CDR2 YFSETQ. V was pared by 5 bases and J by 0 bases, with 13 bases between. CDR3 amino acids: CASRGDLTSTDTQYF. The CDR3 nucleotides are TGCGCCAGCAGGGGGGACTTAACTAGCACAGATACGCAGTATTTT.

The V call is TRBV28, the J call TRBJ1-2, with TRBD1 identical over 7 bases. The V segment lost 6 bases and the J segment 3 bases; nucleotides outside the gene matches: 10. The CDR3 totals 15 residues. Germline V gene lookup returns CDR1 MDHEN and CDR2 SYDVKM. The CDR3 DNA is TGTGCCAGCAGCCAACAGGGGCTTAAGGACTATGGCTACACCTTC. Translating it yields CASSQQGLKDYGYTF.

The CDR3 bases are TGTGCCAGTAGTATACCCTCACAGGGAATGAGCTCCTACAATGAGCAGTTCTTC. Translation gives CASSIPSQGMSSYNEQFF. This chain connects TRBV19 to TRBJ2-1, with D possibly matching TRBD1 (6 bases). The CDR3 runs to 18 residues. With 2 bases removed from V and 0 bases from J, the gap between germline ends came to 17 bases. CDR1 and CDR2 (germline): LNHDA, SQIVND (reference sequence).

This clone occurred once. The V gene is TRBV7-2, the J gene TRBJ1-1, with TRBD1 identical over 9 bases. Germline V lookup: CDR1 SGHTA, CDR2 FQGNSA. The CDR3 consists of 15 residues. The J segment lost 8 bases and the V segment lost 5 bases, leaving 12 bases of the junction unmatched. The CDR3, as DNA: TGTGCCAGCAGCGGGGATTTATCCGGGACAGGGGAAGCTTTCTTT. This codes for CASSGDLSGTGEAFF.

This clone was seen only once. The gene calls are TRBV29-1 and TRBJ2-3; 7 nucleotides line up with TRBD2. The CDR3 loop spans 10 amino acids. Germline V gene lookup returns CDR1 SQVTM and CDR2 ANQGSEA. Trimming at V came to 5 bases and at J to 15 bases, leaving 8 bases not matched to a gene. The CDR3: CSVFTGTTYF. CDR3 DNA: TGCAGCGTTTTCACCGGGACTACCTATTTT.